The clone carrying this T cell receptor (beta chain) came up many times. Researchers amplified the TCR beta CDR3 regions from RNA transcripts. HTBI primers drove first-round RT-PCR of the TCR CDR3. A single record per CDR3 protein comes from TCRdb applying MiXCR to the multiplex PCR reads. Counted here are about 590,000 distinct CDR3 sequences, 15% to 19% occurring once; the ten biggest clones make up 7.3%. The data were taken from a study of T cells in Graves' hyperthyroidism and ophthalmopathy. Stability of Graves' hyperthyroidism was defined as absent ophthalmopathy progression within 18 months. Germline CDR1 is SGHRS and CDR2 is YFSETQ. This CDR3 is 15 amino acids long. The V gene lost 1 base and the J gene lost 2 bases, with 12 bases spanning the gap.

The TCR comes from a woman in her twenties or thirties with Graves' hyperthyroidism. The V gene is TRBV5-1, the J gene TRBJ2-5; D remains unclear. The sample consisted of blood. CDR3 sequence: CASSLFFGQQETQYF. CDR3 nucleotides: TGCGCCAGCAGCTTGTTTTTTGGGCAACAAGAGACCCAGTACTTC.